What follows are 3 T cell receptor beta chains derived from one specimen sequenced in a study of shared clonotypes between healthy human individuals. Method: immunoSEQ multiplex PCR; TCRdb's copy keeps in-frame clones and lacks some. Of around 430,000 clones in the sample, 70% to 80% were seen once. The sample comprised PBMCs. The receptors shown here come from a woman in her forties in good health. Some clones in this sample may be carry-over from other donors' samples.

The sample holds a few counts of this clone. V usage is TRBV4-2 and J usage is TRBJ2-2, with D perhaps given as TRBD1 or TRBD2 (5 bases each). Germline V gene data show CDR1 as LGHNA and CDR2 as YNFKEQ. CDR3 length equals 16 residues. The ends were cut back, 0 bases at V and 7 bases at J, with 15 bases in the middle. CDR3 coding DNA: TGTGCCAGCAGCCAAGATCATGGGACCCTTGACGGGGAGCTGTTTTTT. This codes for CASSQDHGTLDGELFF.

The DNA of the CDR3 is TGTGCCAGCAGTGAAGCATCCCCGGGGGAGCAGTACTTC. Protein product: CASSEASPGEQYF. V is TRBV2 and J is TRBJ2-7; D may be TRBD2 (5 bases). The CDR3 extends over 13 amino acids. V lost 0 bases to trimming and J lost 7 bases, with 10 bases between them. Germline assignment: CDR1 SNHLY and CDR2 FYNNEI.

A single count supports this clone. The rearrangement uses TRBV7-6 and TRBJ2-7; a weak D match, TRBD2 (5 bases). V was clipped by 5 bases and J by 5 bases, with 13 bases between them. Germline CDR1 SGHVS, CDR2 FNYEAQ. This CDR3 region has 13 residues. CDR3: CASSRPPGDEQYF. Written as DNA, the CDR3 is TGTGCCAGCAGCCGACCCCCCGGGGACGAGCAGTACTTC.